This TCR beta chain is from a study of blood T cell repertoires in COVID-19. About the research overall: The study drew acute and convalescent COVID-19 samples from the United States, Italy and Spain.

This clone was counted between two and nine times. The table came from immunoSEQ multiplex PCR; TCRdb's copy has only in-frame clones and leaves some out. The table has approximately 90,000 clones, about 82% seen once; the top ten hold almost 3.5%. This CDR3 contains 16 residues. Per germline, CDR1 SGHNT and CDR2 YYREEE (reference sequence). With 0 bases removed from V and 3 bases from J, the gap between germline ends came to 12 bases. This rearrangement joins TRBV5-4 to TRBJ2-2, with D perhaps matching TRBD1 (5 bases). The clonotype originates from a man in his fifties with acute or convalescent COVID-19. The material sequenced was peripheral blood. CDR3: CASSLVTGLDTGELFF. The CDR3, as DNA: TGTGCCAGCAGCTTGGTTACAGGCCTGGACACCGGGGAGCTGTTTTTT.